One and the same sample provided the 9 T cell receptor beta chains below, sequenced in a study of shared clonotypes between healthy human individuals. The assay was immunoSEQ multiplex PCR, and TCRdb's table has in-frame clones only and misses some. The profile covers approximately 400,000 clones, with about 97% appearing a single time and approximately 0.32% taken by the ten largest. Sequenced material: memory CD8+ T cells sorted from blood. Subset here: CD45RO+ cells pooled with CCR7-negative TemRA cells. The origin of the receptors is a young man in good health.

About this clone itself: One junction end does not reproduce the germline sequence, and a read error may be involved. The chain uses TRBV7-7 and TRBJ2-7; 7 nucleotides agree with TRBD2. CDR1 and CDR2 from the germline V gene are SSHAT and FNYEAQ (reference sequence). CDR3 size: 13 residues. CDR3 protein: CASSLGTNNEQYF. The CDR3 DNA reads as TGTGCTAGCAGCTTAGGGACTAACAACGAGCAGTACTTC.

The sample holds one count of this clone. This chain uses TRBV6-1 with TRBJ2-1; 7 bases fit TRBD1. CDR1 and CDR2 from the germline V gene are MNHNS and SASEGT. This CDR3 is 18 amino acids long. The trim removed 1 base at V and 3 bases at J, leaving 12 bases unmatched. The CDR3 region is CASSEVNRGPLDYNEQFF. CDR3 nucleotides: TGTGCCAGCAGTGAAGTGAACAGGGGTCCCCTGGACTACAATGAGCAGTTCTTC.

This chain connects TRBV6-1 to TRBJ2-7; TRBD2 aligns across 8 bases. This CDR3 spans 15 amino acids. J lost 1 base, V lost 7 bases, and 9 bases had no gene match. Germline-derived CDR1 and CDR2 are MNHNS and SASEGT. In nucleotides, the CDR3 is TGTGCCAGCATACGCCTAACTAGCGGTTCCTACGAGCAGTACTTC. Protein product: CASIRLTSGSYEQYF.

The V call is TRBV7-2, the J call TRBJ1-1; possible D gene TRBD1, 6 bases. Per germline, CDR1 SGHTA and CDR2 FQGNSA. The V end was cut by 4 bases, the J end by 11 bases, with 14 bases between. The CDR3 runs to 12 residues. As DNA, the CDR3 is TGTGCCAGCAGCTCCTCCGGGACAAAGGCTTTCTTT. The encoded protein is CASSSSGTKAFF.

J is TRBJ2-5 and V is TRBV5-4, with D tentatively TRBD2 (5 bases). V lost 4 bases and J 2 bases, leaving 12 bases between the germline ends. The CDR3 loop spans 14 amino acids. Per germline, CDR1 SGHNT and CDR2 YYREEE (reference sequence). The CDR3 sequence is CASSPEAHQETQYF. CDR3 nucleotide sequence: TGTGCCAGCAGCCCGGAGGCCCATCAAGAGACCCAGTACTTC.

This chain uses TRBV5-1 with TRBJ2-7; D possibly corresponds to TRBD2 (6 bases). V was trimmed by 0 bases and J by 4 bases, leaving 14 bases between them. Germline CDR1 and CDR2: SGHRS and YFSETQ. This CDR3 comprises 15 residues. The CDR3 protein is CASSLGASSGYEQYF. DNA of the CDR3: TGCGCCAGCAGCTTGGGGGCCAGTAGCGGATACGAGCAGTACTTC. The entire variable domain, with the rest obtained from reference TRBV5-1 and TRBJ2-7, is as follows: KAGVTQTPRYLIKTRGQQVTLSCSPISGHRSVSWYQQTPGQGLQFLFEYFSETQRNKGNFPGRFSGRQFSNSRSEMNVSTLELGDSALYLCASSLGASSGYEQYFGPGTRLTVT.

This CDR3 reads CASSGIGGLAHNEQFF. CDR3 sequence (DNA): TGCGCCAGCAGCGGGATCGGGGGACTAGCACACAATGAGCAGTTCTTC. The chain combines TRBV5-1 with TRBJ2-1; 9 bases map to TRBD2. The junction had 10 bases not matched to a gene; V was cut back by 4 bases and J by 5 bases. The CDR3 sequence is 16 residues long. Germline assignment: CDR1 SGHRS and CDR2 YFSETQ.

The chain has TRBV5-1 and TRBJ2-3, with D possibly being TRBD1 or TRBD2 (5 bases each). CDR1 and CDR2 (germline): SGHRS, YFSETQ. This CDR3 spans 14 amino acids. V was pared by 3 bases and J by 2 bases, with 10 bases between. DNA for the CDR3: TGCGCCAGCAGCTCGGGACGGATCACAGATACGCAGTATTTT. Its translation: CASSSGRITDTQYF.

The chain recombines TRBV9 with TRBJ2-3; 9 bases match TRBD2. This CDR3 is 16 amino acids long. V lost 0 bases to trimming and J lost 6 bases; unmatched junction nucleotides: 8. Germline V gene lookup returns CDR1 SGDLS and CDR2 YYNGEE. CDR3 sequence (DNA): TGTGCCAGCAGCGTAGGTTTTAGCGGGAGTAGGGATACGCAGTATTTT. This sequence encodes CASSVGFSGSRDTQYF.